This TCR beta chain was retrieved from a study of CD8+ T cells in alopecia areata. For the study at large: Treated patients received oral tofacitinib, 5 to 10 mg twice daily. The study's findings and limits: Both scalp clonality and the expanded CD8+ clones among the top 100 showed a significant decrease with tofacitinib.

Treatment noted: oral pan-JAK inhibitor, 5-10 mg twice daily. Peripheral blood samples and lesional scalp punch biopsies were obtained from alopecia areata patients. CDR3 size: 13 residues. V was shortened by 0 bases and J by 7 bases, with 8 bases between the two germline ends. Germline assignment: CDR1 SGHKS and CDR2 YYEKEE (reference sequence). Notes on this clone: What it binds is not known.

Extracted RNA was reverse transcribed, and the resulting cDNA served as sequencing template. Generated by immunoSEQ multiplex PCR, the TCRdb table keeps only in-frame clones and is missing some. The sample lists about 200,000 clones; about two fifths were seen once. The sample was CD4+ T cells sorted from blood, taken at approximately week 30, from a patient treated with tofacitinib. This sequence joins TRBV5-5 and TRBJ1-5; D call uncertain. This receptor was taken from a human donor with alopecia areata. CDR3 sequence reads: CASSLGSLQPQHF. CDR3 nucleotide sequence: TGTGCCAGCAGCTTGGGGAGTTTACAGCCCCAGCATTTT.